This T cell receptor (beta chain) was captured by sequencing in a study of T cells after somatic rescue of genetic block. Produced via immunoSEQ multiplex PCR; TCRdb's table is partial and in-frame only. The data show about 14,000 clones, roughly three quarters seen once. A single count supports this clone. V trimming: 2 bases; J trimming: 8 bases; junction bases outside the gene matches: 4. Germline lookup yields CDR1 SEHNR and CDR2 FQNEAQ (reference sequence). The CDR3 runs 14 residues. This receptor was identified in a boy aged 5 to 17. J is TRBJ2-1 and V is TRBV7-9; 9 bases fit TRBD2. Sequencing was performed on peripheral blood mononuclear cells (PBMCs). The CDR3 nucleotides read TGTGCCAGCAGCTTAACTAGCGGGTTCGATGAGCAGTTCTTC. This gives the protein CASSLTSGFDEQFF.